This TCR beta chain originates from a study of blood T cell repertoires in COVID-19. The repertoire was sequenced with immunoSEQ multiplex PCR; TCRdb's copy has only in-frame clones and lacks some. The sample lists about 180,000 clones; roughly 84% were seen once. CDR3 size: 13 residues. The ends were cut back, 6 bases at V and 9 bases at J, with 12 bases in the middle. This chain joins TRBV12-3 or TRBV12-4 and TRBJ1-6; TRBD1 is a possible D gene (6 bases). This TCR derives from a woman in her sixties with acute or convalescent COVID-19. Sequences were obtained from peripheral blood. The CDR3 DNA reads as TGTGCCAGCAGGAGTGGCAGGGGTTCACCCCTCCACTTT. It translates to CASRSGRGSPLHF.